Shown below are 5 T cell receptor beta chains from a single sample sequenced in a study of blood T cell repertoires in COVID-19. TCRdb's copy holds only in-frame clones and misses some; the assay was immunoSEQ multiplex PCR. The sample comprises 450,000 or so clones, 89% of which are singletons, and over 0.7% rests with the top ten. Sequencing was performed on peripheral blood. Receptors were obtained from a man aged 18 to 35 with COVID-19, enrolled during active disease.

V is TRBV19 and J is TRBJ2-7, with D possibly matching TRBD1 (5 bases). There are 14 residues in the CDR3. The ends were cut back, 3 bases at V and 5 bases at J, with 14 bases in the middle. CDR1 is LNHDA and CDR2 is SQIVND in the germline V gene (reference sequence). The CDR3: CASSMYGRVDEQYF. Written as DNA, the CDR3 is TGTGCCAGTAGTATGTATGGCAGGGTGGACGAGCAGTACTTC.

This clone showed up just once. This rearrangement joins TRBV9 to TRBJ1-4; TRBD1 might be the D (6 bases). Germline V lookup: CDR1 SGDLS, CDR2 YYNGEE. Trimming took off 3 bases at V and 4 bases at J, with 13 bases between the two ends. The CDR3 sequence is 15 residues long. For the CDR3, the DNA is TGTGCCAGCAGCGAGAGGGGGGGCTTTAATGAAAAACTGTTTTTT. Amino acids: CASSERGGFNEKLFF.

The chain joins TRBV7-9 to TRBJ1-5, with D perhaps TRBD1 (6 bases). V was pared by 5 bases and J by 6 bases, with 17 bases between. CDR3 size: 15 residues. Germline CDR1 and CDR2: SEHNR and FQNEAQ (reference sequence). Here the CDR3 reads CASSTAGPGVQPQHF. The CDR3 bases are TGTGCCAGCAGCACCGCCGGGCCAGGGGTTCAGCCCCAGCATTTT.

This chain links TRBV5-4 with TRBJ2-2; D is possibly TRBD1 (5 bases). V gave up 9 bases and J gave up 2 bases, with 14 bases separating them. The CDR3 runs to 14 residues. Germline CDR1 is SGHNT and CDR2 is YYREEE (reference sequence). The DNA for the CDR3 is TGTGCCACCTGGCTGGACATCAACACCGGGGAGCTGTTTTTT. Amino acids: CATWLDINTGELFF.

The chain has TRBV19 and TRBJ2-1; 7 bases agree with TRBD2. CDR3 length: 15 residues. Germline CDR1 reads LNHDA; CDR2 reads SQIVND (reference sequence). Trimming took 10 bases from V and 0 from J; bases not matched to a gene: 9. The CDR3 DNA reads as TGTGCCACCCAGACTAGCCCTAGCTCCTACAATGAGCAGTTCTTC. Its protein product is CATQTSPSSYNEQFF. Full variable domain (remainder filled in from reference TRBV19 and TRBJ2-1): DGGITQSPKYLFRKEGQNVTLSCEQNLNHDAMYWYRQDPGQGLRLIYYSQIVNDFQKGDIAEGYSVSREKKESFPLTVTSAQKNPTAFYLCATQTSPSSYNEQFFGPGTRLTVL.